There are many counts of the clone carrying this T cell receptor beta chain. Its antigen is unidentified. This sample is drawn from a study of neurological immune-mediated disorders. Whole-study findings and limits: Association with the multiple sclerosis repertoire cluster was not found for any clinical or MRI feature.

TCRdb re-derived calls from the 5' RACE reads in MiXCR, one entry per CDR3 protein. The sample has roughly 52,000 distinct CDR3 sequences; less than 4% are singletons. Looked up from germline, CDR1 is SGHDT and CDR2 is YYEEEE. The CDR3 is 19 residues long. With 2 bases clipped from V and 2 bases from J, the junction kept 18 bases outside the gene matches. The unsorted libraries had their origin in 2 million PBMCs stored at -80 C. The sequence came from a man aged 55 to 69 with multiple sclerosis. The V and J genes are TRBV5-6 and TRBJ1-1; 7 bases line up with TRBD1. The sequenced sample was PBMCs. The CDR3 DNA sequence: TGTGCCAGCAGCTTTAGAGGCCATGGGAGGGGGCTTCTCAACACTGAAGCTTTCTTT. Translating gives CASSFRGHGRGLLNTEAFF.